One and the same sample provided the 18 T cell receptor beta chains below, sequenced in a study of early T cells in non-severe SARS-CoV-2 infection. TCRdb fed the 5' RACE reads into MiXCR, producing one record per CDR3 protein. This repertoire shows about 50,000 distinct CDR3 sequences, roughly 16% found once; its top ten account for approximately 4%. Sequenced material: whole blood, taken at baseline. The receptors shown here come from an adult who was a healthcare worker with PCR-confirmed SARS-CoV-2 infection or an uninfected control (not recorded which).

The CDR3 bases are TGTGCCAGCAGTCCCGACAGCATCACCTATAACTATGGCTACACCTTC. Translating it yields CASSPDSITYNYGYTF. The rearrangement joins TRBV2 to TRBJ1-2; weak D call: TRBD1 (5 bases). This CDR3 region has 16 residues. Trimming pared 5 bases from V and 1 base from J, leaving 17 bases between. Germline lookup yields CDR1 SNHLY and CDR2 FYNNEI. The full variable domain, completed using reference TRBV2 and TRBJ1-2, is EPEVTQTPSHQVTQMGQEVILRCVPISNHLYFYWYRQILGQKVEFLVSFYNNEISEKSEIFDDQFSVERPDGSNFTLKIRSTKLEDSAMYFCASSPDSITYNYGYTFGSGTRLTVV.

The CDR3 region is CASSLQDSPQFF. In nucleotides, the CDR3 is TGTGCCAGCAGCTTGCAGGACTCTCCTCAGTTCTTC. This chain joins TRBV7-6 and TRBJ2-1; TRBD2 might be the D (5 bases). With 3 bases removed from V and 13 bases from J, the gap between germline ends came to 13 bases. This CDR3 region has 12 residues. CDR1 SGHVS and CDR2 FNYEAQ come from the germline V gene.

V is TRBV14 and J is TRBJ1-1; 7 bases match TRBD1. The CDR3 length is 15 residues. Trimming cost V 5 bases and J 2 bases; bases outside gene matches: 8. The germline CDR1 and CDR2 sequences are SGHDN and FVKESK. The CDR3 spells CASSGRQGSNTEAFF. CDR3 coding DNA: TGTGCCAGCAGCGGACGACAGGGCTCCAACACTGAAGCTTTCTTT.

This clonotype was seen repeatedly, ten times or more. The CDR3 DNA reads as TGCAGCGTATTAAACAGGGGAAGAACCTACGAGCAGTACTTC. It is translated as CSVLNRGRTYEQYF. V and J are TRBV29-1 and TRBJ2-7; the match to TRBD1 covers 7 bases. The CDR3 has 14 amino acids. Germline CDR1 is SQVTM and CDR2 is ANQGSEA. V gave up 6 bases and J gave up 2 bases; unmatched junction bases: 10.

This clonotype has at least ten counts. The chain's CDR3 is CASSYSGLAISDTQYF. The CDR3 nucleotides read TGTGCCAGCAGTTACTCGGGGCTAGCGATCTCAGATACGCAGTATTTT. This chain joins TRBV6-5 and TRBJ2-3, with D possibly matching TRBD2 (6 bases). Trimming shortened V by 0 bases and J by 4 bases, and 14 bases separated the two germline ends. The CDR3 loop spans 16 amino acids. The V gene's germline CDR1 is MNHEY and CDR2 SVGAGI.

The CDR3 here is CASSLGEEPYSNQPQHF. The CDR3 DNA is TGTGCCAGCAGCCTGGGTGAGGAGCCTTATAGCAATCAGCCCCAGCATTTT. V and J are TRBV3-1 and TRBJ1-5; D is undetermined. The germline CDR1 and CDR2 sequences are LGHDT and YNNKEL (reference sequence). CDR3 length equals 17 residues. The V gene lost 4 bases and the J gene lost 0 bases, with 16 bases spanning the gap.

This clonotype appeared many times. CDR3 DNA sequence: TGCAGTGCTAGACATGGGGGGCCGGCAGATACGCAGTATTTT. Protein sequence: CSARHGGPADTQYF. V gene TRBV20-1 combines with J gene TRBJ2-3; TRBD1 or TRBD2 may be the D gene (6 bases each). This CDR3 is 14 amino acids long. Trimming left V 2 bases short and J 4 bases short, with 13 bases between. From germline, CDR1 is DFQATT and CDR2 SNEGSKA (reference sequence).

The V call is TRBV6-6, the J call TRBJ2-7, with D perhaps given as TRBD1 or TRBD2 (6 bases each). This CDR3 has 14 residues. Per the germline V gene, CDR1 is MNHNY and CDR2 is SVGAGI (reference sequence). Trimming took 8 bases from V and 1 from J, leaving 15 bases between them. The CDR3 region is CASRGQGYSYEQYF. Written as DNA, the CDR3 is TGTGCCAGCCGGGGGCAGGGGTATTCCTACGAGCAGTACTTC.

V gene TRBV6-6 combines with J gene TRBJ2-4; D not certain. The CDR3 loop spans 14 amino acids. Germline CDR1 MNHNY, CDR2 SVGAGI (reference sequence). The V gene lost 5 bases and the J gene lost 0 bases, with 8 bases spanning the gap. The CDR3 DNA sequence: TGTGCCAGCAGTCCGAACATAGCCAAAAACATTCAGTACTTC. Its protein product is CASSPNIAKNIQYF.

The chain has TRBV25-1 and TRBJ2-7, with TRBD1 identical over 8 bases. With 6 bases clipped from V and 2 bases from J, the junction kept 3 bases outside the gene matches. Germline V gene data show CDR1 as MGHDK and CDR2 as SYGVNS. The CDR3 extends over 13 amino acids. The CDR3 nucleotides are TGTGCCAGCAGGGGGACAGGAGCCTACGAGCAGTACTTC. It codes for CASRGTGAYEQYF.

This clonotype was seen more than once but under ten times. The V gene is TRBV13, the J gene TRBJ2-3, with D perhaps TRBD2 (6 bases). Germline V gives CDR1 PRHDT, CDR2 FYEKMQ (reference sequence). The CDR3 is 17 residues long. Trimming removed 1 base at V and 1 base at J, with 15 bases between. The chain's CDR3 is CASSLAIGGTRTDTQYF. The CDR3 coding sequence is TGTGCCAGCAGCTTAGCAATTGGAGGGACCCGCACAGATACGCAGTATTTT. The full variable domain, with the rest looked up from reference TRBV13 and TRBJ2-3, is AAGVIQSPRHLIKEKRETATLKCYPIPRHDTVYWYQQGPGQDPQFLISFYEKMQSDKGSIPDRFSAQQFSDYHSELNMSSLELGDSALYFCASSLAIGGTRTDTQYFGPGTRLTVL.

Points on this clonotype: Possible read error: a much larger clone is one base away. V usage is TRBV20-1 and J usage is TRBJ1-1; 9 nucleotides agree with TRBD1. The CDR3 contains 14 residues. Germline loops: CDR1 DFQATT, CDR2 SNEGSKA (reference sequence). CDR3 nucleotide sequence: TGCAGTGCCCGGACAGGGGCCCCGAACACTGAAACTTTCTTT. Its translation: CSARTGAPNTETFF.

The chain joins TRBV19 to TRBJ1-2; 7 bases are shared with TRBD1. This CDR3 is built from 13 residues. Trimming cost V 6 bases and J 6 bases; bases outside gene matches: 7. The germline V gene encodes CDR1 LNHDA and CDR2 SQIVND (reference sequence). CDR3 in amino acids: CASRIDRVHGYTF. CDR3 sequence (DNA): TGTGCCAGTAGAATCGACAGGGTCCATGGCTACACCTTC.

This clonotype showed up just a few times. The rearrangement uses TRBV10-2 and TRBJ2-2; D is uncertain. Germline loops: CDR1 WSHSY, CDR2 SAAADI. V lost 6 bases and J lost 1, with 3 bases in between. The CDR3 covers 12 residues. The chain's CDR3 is CASRENTGELFF. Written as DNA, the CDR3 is TGCGCCAGCAGAGAGAACACCGGGGAGCTGTTTTTT.

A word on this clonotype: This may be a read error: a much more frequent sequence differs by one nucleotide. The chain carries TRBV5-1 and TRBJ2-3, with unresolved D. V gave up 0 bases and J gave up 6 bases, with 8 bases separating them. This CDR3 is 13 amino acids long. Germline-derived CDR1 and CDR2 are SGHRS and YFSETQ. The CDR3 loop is CASSLVQADTQYF. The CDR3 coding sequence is TGCGCCAGCAGCTTGGTCCAGGCGGATACGCAGTATTTT.

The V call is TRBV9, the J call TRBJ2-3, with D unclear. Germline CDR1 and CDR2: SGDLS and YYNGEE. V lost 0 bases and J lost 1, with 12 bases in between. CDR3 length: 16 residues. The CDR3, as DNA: TGTGCCAGCAGCGTAGCTGGGGATCGAGGCACAGATACGCAGTATTTT. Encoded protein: CASSVAGDRGTDTQYF.

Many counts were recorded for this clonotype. CDR3 coding DNA: TGTGCCAGCAGTATACAGGGAGGGTACAATGAGCAGTTCTTC. This translates into CASSIQGGYNEQFF. The rearrangement joins TRBV6-4 to TRBJ2-1; TRBD2 is a possible D gene (7 bases). Germline values: CDR1 MRHNA, CDR2 SNTAGT. Trimming cost V 5 bases and J 4 bases, with 12 bases left between them. The CDR3 has 14 amino acids.

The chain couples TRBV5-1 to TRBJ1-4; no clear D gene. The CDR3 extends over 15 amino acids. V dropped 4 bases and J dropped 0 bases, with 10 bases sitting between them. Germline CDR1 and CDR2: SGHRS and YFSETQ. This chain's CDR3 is CASSEDGATNEKLFF. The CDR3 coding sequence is TGCGCCAGCAGCGAGGACGGGGCAACTAATGAAAAACTGTTTTTT.